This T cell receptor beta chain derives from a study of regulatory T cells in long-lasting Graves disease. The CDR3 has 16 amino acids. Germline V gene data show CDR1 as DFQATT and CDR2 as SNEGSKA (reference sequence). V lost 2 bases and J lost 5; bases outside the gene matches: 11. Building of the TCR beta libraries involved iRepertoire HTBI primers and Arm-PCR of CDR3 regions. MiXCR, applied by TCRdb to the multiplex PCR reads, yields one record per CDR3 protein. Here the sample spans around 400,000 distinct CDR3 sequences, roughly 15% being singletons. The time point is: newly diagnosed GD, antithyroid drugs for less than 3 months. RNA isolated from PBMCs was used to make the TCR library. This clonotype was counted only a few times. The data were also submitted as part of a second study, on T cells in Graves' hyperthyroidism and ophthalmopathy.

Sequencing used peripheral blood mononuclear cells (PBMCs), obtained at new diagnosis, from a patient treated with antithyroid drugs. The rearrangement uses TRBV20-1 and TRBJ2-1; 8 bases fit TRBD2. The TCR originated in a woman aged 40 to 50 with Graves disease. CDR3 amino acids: CSARKLAEHVNNEQFF. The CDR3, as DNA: TGCAGTGCTAGAAAACTAGCGGAACACGTGAACAATGAGCAGTTCTTC.